A selection of T cell receptor beta chains follows, all from one sample in a study of blood T cell repertoires in COVID-19. Assay: immunoSEQ multiplex PCR; the TCRdb copy retains only in-frame clones and omits some. This sample has some 150,000 clones, with around 85% found just once. Sample: peripheral blood. All receptors come from a woman aged 80 or over with acute or convalescent COVID-19. Both conserved end residues are part of each CDR3. D genes are given only for firm matches. Some rows mark clone size as missing; the rest say once, few, many or name a class of expanded clone.

j_call: TRBJ2-2; clone_size: .; d_call: TRBD2; v_call: TRBV19; cdr3_nt: TGTGCCAGTAGTATTAGACTAGCGGGGGCCACGAACACCGGGGAGCTGTTTTTT; cdr3_aa: CASSIRLAGATNTGELFF
j_call: TRBJ1-2; clone_size: few; d_call: .; v_call: TRBV5-1; cdr3_nt: TGCGCCAGCAGCTTGGTAGGGGACTATGGCTACACCTTC; cdr3_aa: CASSLVGDYGYTF
j_call: TRBJ1-5; clone_size: .; d_call: TRBD1; v_call: TRBV5-8; cdr3_nt: TGTGCCAGCAGCTTGTACAGGGGTTTCGGCAATCAGCCCCAGCATTTT; cdr3_aa: CASSLYRGFGNQPQHF
j_call: TRBJ1-1; clone_size: .; d_call: TRBD1; v_call: TRBV27; cdr3_nt: TGTGCCAGCAGTTCCTCCGGGACAGACACTGAAGCTTTCTTT; cdr3_aa: CASSSSGTDTEAFF
j_call: TRBJ2-1; clone_size: .; d_call: .; v_call: TRBV6-6; cdr3_nt: TGTGCCAGCAGCCCCTCGAGTGAGCAGTTCTTC; cdr3_aa: CASSPSSEQFF
j_call: TRBJ1-2; clone_size: .; d_call: TRBD1; v_call: TRBV15; cdr3_nt: TGTGCCACCAGCAGACACGGACAGGGCCCATACTATGGCTACACCTTC; cdr3_aa: CATSRHGQGPYYGYTF
j_call: TRBJ1-5; clone_size: few; d_call: TRBD1; v_call: TRBV7-2; cdr3_nt: TGTGCCAGCAGCTTGGGACAGGGGTGGGATAGCAATCAGCCCCAGCATTTT; cdr3_aa: CASSLGQGWDSNQPQHF
j_call: TRBJ1-2; clone_size: .; d_call: TRBD1; v_call: TRBV4-1; cdr3_nt: TGCGCCAGCAAACAGGGGGGCGGCCGAGGGGGCTACACCTTC; cdr3_aa: CASKQGGGRGGYTF
j_call: TRBJ1-2; clone_size: once; d_call: TRBD1; v_call: TRBV3-1/TRBV3-2; cdr3_nt: TGTGCCAGCAGCCAAGGGGACAGGAGCAATGGCTACACCTTC; cdr3_aa: CASSQGDRSNGYTF
j_call: TRBJ2-1; clone_size: .; d_call: .; v_call: TRBV4-2; cdr3_nt: TGTGCCAGCAGTCCTGACTCTTACAATGAGCAGTTCTTC; cdr3_aa: CASSPDSYNEQFF
j_call: TRBJ1-3; clone_size: few; d_call: .; v_call: TRBV2; cdr3_nt: TGTGCCAGCAGGAACGGGAGGAGGAGCTCTGGAAACACCATATATTTT; cdr3_aa: CASRNGRRSSGNTIYF
j_call: TRBJ2-3; clone_size: once; d_call: .; v_call: TRBV15; cdr3_nt: TGTGCCACCAGCAGAGATAGTCCGGGGGGCGGCACAGATACGCAGTATTTT; cdr3_aa: CATSRDSPGGGTDTQYF
j_call: TRBJ1-4; clone_size: .; d_call: .; v_call: TRBV5-5; cdr3_nt: TGTGCCAGCAGCTCTTTTCAAGAAAGCCGGGAAAAACTGTTTTTT; cdr3_aa: CASSSFQESREKLFF
j_call: TRBJ2-7; clone_size: .; d_call: TRBD1; v_call: TRBV18; cdr3_nt: TGTGCCAGCTCACGGGGACAGGCACCAAGGGGTTACGAGCAGTACTTC; cdr3_aa: CASSRGQAPRGYEQYF
j_call: TRBJ1-4; clone_size: few; d_call: .; v_call: TRBV27; cdr3_nt: TGTGCCAGCAGTTCTTTAGGGGTTGGGGCGGAAAAACTGTTTTTT; cdr3_aa: CASSSLGVGAEKLFF
j_call: TRBJ1-5; clone_size: .; d_call: .; v_call: TRBV19; cdr3_nt: TGTGCCAGTAGTCGGAGGGTCAGGCAGGTTTCTCAGCCCCAGCATTTT; cdr3_aa: CASSRRVRQVSQPQHF
j_call: TRBJ2-3; clone_size: .; d_call: .; v_call: TRBV5-8; cdr3_nt: TGTGCCAGCAGCTTGGCGGGCACAGATACGCAGTATTTT; cdr3_aa: CASSLAGTDTQYF
j_call: TRBJ2-7; clone_size: .; d_call: TRBD1; v_call: TRBV5-6; cdr3_nt: TGTGCCAGCAGCTTGGGACAGGGGGTTTACGAGCAGTACTTC; cdr3_aa: CASSLGQGVYEQYF
j_call: TRBJ2-3; clone_size: .; d_call: TRBD2; v_call: TRBV6-4; cdr3_nt: TGTGCCAGCAGTATGGGACTAGCGGATACAGATACGCAGTATTTT; cdr3_aa: CASSMGLADTDTQYF
j_call: TRBJ2-1; clone_size: .; d_call: .; v_call: TRBV9; cdr3_nt: TGTGCCAGCAGTCAGGAACCCCTCTACAATGAGCAGTTCTTC; cdr3_aa: CASSQEPLYNEQFF
j_call: TRBJ1-1; clone_size: .; d_call: TRBD1; v_call: TRBV6-2/TRBV6-3; cdr3_nt: TGTGCCAGCAGTTCTCGACAGGGGGTGGTGAACACTGAAGCTTTCTTT; cdr3_aa: CASSSRQGVVNTEAFF
j_call: TRBJ1-5; clone_size: once; d_call: .; v_call: TRBV18; cdr3_nt: TGTGCCAGCTCACCCGGGAGGGGCGAGGAGCCCCAGCATTTT; cdr3_aa: CASSPGRGEEPQHF
j_call: TRBJ1-1; clone_size: few; d_call: TRBD1; v_call: TRBV28; cdr3_nt: TGTGCCAGCAGCCCCCCGGGACAGGGGGGGGGCACTGAAGCTTTCTTT; cdr3_aa: CASSPPGQGGGTEAFF
j_call: TRBJ1-6; clone_size: .; d_call: TRBD1; v_call: TRBV5-1; cdr3_nt: TGCGCCAGCAGCGCGTGGACAGGCAGGAATTCACCCCTCCACTTT; cdr3_aa: CASSAWTGRNSPLHF
j_call: TRBJ2-3; clone_size: .; d_call: .; v_call: TRBV4-1; cdr3_nt: TGCGCCAGCAGCCAAGACCTGACAGGAGATACGCAGTATTTT; cdr3_aa: CASSQDLTGDTQYF
j_call: TRBJ1-2; clone_size: .; d_call: .; v_call: TRBV12-5; cdr3_nt: TGTGCTAGTGGGGGGCCGGTATATGGCTACACCTTC; cdr3_aa: CASGGPVYGYTF
j_call: TRBJ2-7; clone_size: .; d_call: .; v_call: TRBV30; cdr3_nt: TGTGCCTGGAGCGACGGGGGTACCTACGAGCAGTACTTC; cdr3_aa: CAWSDGGTYEQYF
j_call: TRBJ2-3; clone_size: .; d_call: .; v_call: TRBV10-1; cdr3_nt: TGCGCCAGCAGTGGAAGACAGGCCCAGGGCTCTAGCACAGATACGCAGTATTTT; cdr3_aa: CASSGRQAQGSSTDTQYF
j_call: TRBJ1-6; clone_size: .; d_call: .; v_call: TRBV5-6; cdr3_nt: TGTGCCAGCATCGGTCAGGGAAATTCACCCCTCCACTTT; cdr3_aa: CASIGQGNSPLHF
j_call: TRBJ2-7; clone_size: .; d_call: .; v_call: TRBV18; cdr3_nt: TGTGCCAGCTCAAGCGAGTCCTACGAGCAGTACTTC; cdr3_aa: CASSSESYEQYF
j_call: TRBJ1-1; clone_size: .; d_call: .; v_call: TRBV3-1/TRBV3-2; cdr3_nt: TGTGCCAGCAGCCAAGATCCCCAGGCTGAAGCTTTCTTT; cdr3_aa: CASSQDPQAEAFF
j_call: TRBJ1-2; clone_size: .; d_call: .; v_call: TRBV7-9; cdr3_nt: TGTGCCAGCAGACCCCCCGGAGGAGCGGGGGGACACACCTTC; cdr3_aa: CASRPPGGAGGHTF
j_call: TRBJ2-5; clone_size: .; d_call: TRBD2; v_call: TRBV27; cdr3_nt: TGTGCCAGCAGTTTTGGTAGCGGGGGGCGGCGGGAGACCCAGTACTTC; cdr3_aa: CASSFGSGGRRETQYF
j_call: TRBJ1-1; clone_size: .; d_call: .; v_call: TRBV2; cdr3_nt: TGTGCCAGCAGTGAACTTCCCTCACTGGGGGGGGCGAACACTGAAGCTTTCTTT; cdr3_aa: CASSELPSLGGANTEAFF
j_call: TRBJ1-5; clone_size: once; d_call: .; v_call: TRBV4-2; cdr3_nt: TGTGCCAGCAGCCAAGGGGAGACAGGTCAGCCCCAGCATTTT; cdr3_aa: CASSQGETGQPQHF
j_call: TRBJ2-2; clone_size: once; d_call: TRBD1; v_call: TRBV9; cdr3_nt: TGTGCCAGCAGCGTAGAGGACAGGGACACCGGGGAGCTGTTTTTT; cdr3_aa: CASSVEDRDTGELFF
j_call: TRBJ1-1; clone_size: .; d_call: TRBD1; v_call: TRBV5-1; cdr3_nt: TGCGCCAGCAGCGAACCTAAGACAGGGGGTGGGAACACTGAAGCTTTCTTT; cdr3_aa: CASSEPKTGGGNTEAFF
j_call: TRBJ1-1; clone_size: .; d_call: .; v_call: TRBV30; cdr3_nt: TGTGCCTGGACCCTCGACAATCCGGGGACTGAAGCTTTCTTT; cdr3_aa: CAWTLDNPGTEAFF
j_call: TRBJ2-5; clone_size: few; d_call: .; v_call: TRBV10-2; cdr3_nt: TGCGCCAGCAGTGAGTTCCCCGGGACAAAGGGGACCCAGTACTTC; cdr3_aa: CASSEFPGTKGTQYF
j_call: TRBJ2-3; clone_size: .; d_call: .; v_call: TRBV24-1; cdr3_nt: TGTGCCACCAGTGCCCCGGGGGTATCGACAGATACGCAGTATTTT; cdr3_aa: CATSAPGVSTDTQYF
j_call: TRBJ2-3; clone_size: .; d_call: .; v_call: TRBV19; cdr3_nt: TGTGCCAGTATGGGCGGGGCCAGAGCAGGTACGCAGTATTTT; cdr3_aa: CASMGGARAGTQYF
j_call: TRBJ1-6; clone_size: .; d_call: .; v_call: TRBV30; cdr3_nt: TGTGCCTGGATGGCGGGGAATTTTGTTAATTCACCCCTCCACTTT; cdr3_aa: CAWMAGNFVNSPLHF
j_call: TRBJ1-1; clone_size: .; d_call: .; v_call: TRBV4-2; cdr3_nt: TGTGCCAGCGCCCAGGTGGAAGGGGCTATGAACACTGAAGCTTTCTTT; cdr3_aa: CASAQVEGAMNTEAFF
j_call: TRBJ1-2; clone_size: .; d_call: TRBD1; v_call: TRBV7-8; cdr3_nt: TGTGCCAGCAGCTCAAGGACAGGGGGCACCTATGGCTACACCTTC; cdr3_aa: CASSSRTGGTYGYTF
j_call: TRBJ2-5; clone_size: .; d_call: .; v_call: TRBV20-1; cdr3_nt: TGCAGTGGTGGCGGGAAAGAGACCCAGTACTTC; cdr3_aa: CSGGGKETQYF
j_call: TRBJ1-1; clone_size: .; d_call: .; v_call: TRBV7-9; cdr3_nt: TGTGCCAGCAGCTTGGGGTGGGAGGGTGAGGCTGAAGCTTTCTTT; cdr3_aa: CASSLGWEGEAEAFF
j_call: TRBJ2-2; clone_size: .; d_call: TRBD1; v_call: TRBV5-5; cdr3_nt: TGTGCCAGCAGCACACAGGGGGACTCCGGGGAGCTGTTTTTT; cdr3_aa: CASSTQGDSGELFF
j_call: TRBJ2-7; clone_size: few; d_call: .; v_call: TRBV29-1; cdr3_nt: TGCAGCGTTCTAACACCGGGATCCTACGAGCAGTACTTC; cdr3_aa: CSVLTPGSYEQYF
j_call: TRBJ1-2; clone_size: .; d_call: .; v_call: TRBV6-2/TRBV6-3; cdr3_nt: TGTGCCAGCAGTCAAGGAGAGTATGGCTACACCTTC; cdr3_aa: CASSQGEYGYTF
j_call: TRBJ1-6; clone_size: .; d_call: .; v_call: TRBV3-1/TRBV3-2; cdr3_nt: TGTGCCAGCAGCCAAGGATCGCGATCACCCCTCCACTTT; cdr3_aa: CASSQGSRSPLHF
j_call: TRBJ1-1; clone_size: once; d_call: .; v_call: TRBV6-5; cdr3_nt: TGTGCCAGCAGAGGAGGTTTGAGCACTGAAGCTTTCTTT; cdr3_aa: CASRGGLSTEAFF
j_call: TRBJ1-1; clone_size: .; d_call: .; v_call: TRBV30; cdr3_nt: TGTGCCTGGGGGCAGGGAGAAGCTTTCTTT; cdr3_aa: CAWGQGEAFF
j_call: TRBJ2-2; clone_size: .; d_call: TRBD2; v_call: TRBV27; cdr3_nt: TGTGCCAGCAGTTTTCGACTAGCGGGGGCCGGGGAGCTGTTTTTT; cdr3_aa: CASSFRLAGAGELFF
j_call: TRBJ2-7; clone_size: .; d_call: TRBD1; v_call: TRBV5-1; cdr3_nt: TGCGCCAGCAGCGACGGACAGGGTTGGGCTGCGGAGCAGTACTTC; cdr3_aa: CASSDGQGWAAEQYF
j_call: TRBJ1-2; clone_size: few; d_call: .; v_call: TRBV18; cdr3_nt: TGTGCCAGCTCACCGATGGGAGGGAATGGCTACACCTTC; cdr3_aa: CASSPMGGNGYTF
j_call: TRBJ2-7; clone_size: .; d_call: .; v_call: TRBV12-3/TRBV12-4; cdr3_nt: TGTGCCAGCAGCTCGAGCTCCTACGAGCAGTACTTC; cdr3_aa: CASSSSSYEQYF
j_call: TRBJ2-5; clone_size: .; d_call: .; v_call: TRBV6-2/TRBV6-3; cdr3_nt: TGTGCCAGCAGTTACTACAGCCAAGAGACCCAGTACTTC; cdr3_aa: CASSYYSQETQYF
j_call: TRBJ1-2; clone_size: .; d_call: TRBD1; v_call: TRBV6-6; cdr3_nt: TGTGCCAGCACGGGACAGTTCTATGGCTACACCTTC; cdr3_aa: CASTGQFYGYTF
j_call: TRBJ1-2; clone_size: .; d_call: .; v_call: TRBV7-9; cdr3_nt: TGTGCCAGCAGCCCTCAGTTCTATGGCTACACCTTC; cdr3_aa: CASSPQFYGYTF